These 15 T cell receptor beta chains originate from one sample sequenced in a study of cytomegalovirus exposure and HLA in healthy donors listed by TCRdb under 2017. Preparation of the library involved the immunoSEQ multiplex PCR assay. For the multiplex PCR, a mixture combining 60 forward primers for TCR Vbeta segments and 13 reverse primers for TCR Jbeta segments was used. TCRdb took this table from immuneACCESS and kept in-frame rearrangements with V and J called. Such tables lack part of the clones; where checked against another copy, unresolved V genes explain under half of the gap, and the rest is unexplained. Counted in this sample were 95,000 to 150,000 clones; over 75% of them appeared once. The top ten clonotypes cover around 1.9% of the sample. Sequenced: PBMCs. These receptors all come from a man aged 40-49 years in good health and CMV-seronegative.

This clone was found a few times. The chain has TRBV7-2 and TRBJ1-2; 7 nucleotides align to TRBD1. V lost 3 bases to trimming and J lost 4 bases; unmatched junction nucleotides: 2. The germline V gene encodes CDR1 SGHTA and CDR2 FQGNSA. The CDR3 has 13 residues. The CDR3 DNA reads TGTGCCAGCAGCTTGGGACAGTCCTATGGCTACACCTTC. Protein sequence: CASSLGQSYGYTF.

The rearrangement uses TRBV27 and TRBJ2-1, with D possibly matching TRBD1 (6 bases). Germline-derived CDR1 and CDR2 are MNHEY and SMNVEV (reference sequence). Between the trimmed V and J ends, which lost 7 bases and 0 bases, there was a span of 16 bases. The CDR3 covers 16 residues. CDR3 amino acids: CASTPGQLSSYNEQFF. CDR3 sequence (DNA): TGTGCCAGCACCCCGGGACAACTGAGCTCCTACAATGAGCAGTTCTTC.

The chain uses TRBV30 and TRBJ2-1, with 14 bases lining up with TRBD2. The CDR3 totals 15 residues. The J segment lost 6 bases and the V segment lost 1 base, leaving 2 bases of the junction unmatched. The germline V gene has CDR1 GTSNPN and CDR2 SVGIG (reference sequence). The CDR3 bases are TGTGCCTGGAGTGCGACTAGCGGGAGGGCCAATGAGCAGTTCTTC. It yields the protein CAWSATSGRANEQFF.

The rearrangement joins TRBV5-1 to TRBJ1-4, with TRBD1 as a possible D gene (6 bases). The germline V and J ends were trimmed by 3 bases and 3 bases, with 12 bases remaining between them. The length of the CDR3 is 15 residues. Germline lookup yields CDR1 SGHRS and CDR2 YFSETQ. The CDR3, as DNA: TGCGCCAGCAGCTCCCCAGGGGTAGCTAATGAAAAACTGTTTTTT. The encoded protein is CASSSPGVANEKLFF.

V is TRBV18 and J is TRBJ1-6; TRBD1 matches at 7 bases. This CDR3 has 15 residues. The V and J ends lost 1 base and 9 bases, in that order; junction bases with no gene match: 6. Germline V gives CDR1 KGHSH, CDR2 LQKENI. In DNA, the CDR3 is TGTGCCAGCTCACCACGGCAGGGGGACGGTTCACCCCTCCACTTT. Its protein product is CASSPRQGDGSPLHF. Based on the CDR3 plus reference TRBV18 and TRBJ1-6, the full variable domain is NAGVMQNPRHLVRRRGQEARLRCSPMKGHSHVYWYRQLPEEGLKFMVYLQKENIIDESGMPKERFSAEFPKEGPSILRIQQVVRGDSAAYFCASSPRQGDGSPLHFGNGTRLTVT.

This clone was seen only once. The chain links TRBV2 to TRBJ2-2, with D possibly being TRBD1 (5 bases). The germline V gene encodes CDR1 SNHLY and CDR2 FYNNEI. The CDR3 runs 13 residues. V lost 6 bases and J lost 2, with 7 bases in between. CDR3 region: CASSQGNTGELFF. The CDR3 DNA is TGTGCCAGCAGCCAGGGCAACACCGGGGAGCTGTTTTTT.

V is TRBV9 and J is TRBJ2-1; perhaps TRBD2 as D (5 bases). V lost 0 bases and J lost 7, with 14 bases in between. CDR1 and CDR2 from the germline V gene are SGDLS and YYNGEE. CDR3 length: 15 amino acids. The CDR3 nucleotides read TGTGCCAGCAGCGTAGCGGGAAGAAGCTGGAATGAGCAGTTCTTC. It encodes CASSVAGRSWNEQFF.

The chain carries TRBV14 and TRBJ1-1, with 11 bases fitting TRBD1. This CDR3 has 15 amino acids. Trimming took 1 base from V and 6 from J; bases not matched to a gene: 4. Germline lookup yields CDR1 SGHDN and CDR2 FVKESK. The CDR3 reads CASSQGTGGLAEAFF. The CDR3 DNA reads as TGTGCCAGCAGCCAAGGGACAGGGGGCCTCGCTGAAGCTTTCTTT.

The table lists this clone with a count of one. The chain combines TRBV11-3 with TRBJ2-3, with TRBD2 matching 8 bases. From germline, CDR1 is SGHNT and CDR2 YENEEA. V shed 4 bases and J 7 bases; nucleotides not matched to a gene: 13. CDR3 length: 16 amino acids. CDR3 DNA: TGTGCCAGCAGCTCGGGGGGGGCCTTCTGGGAAAATACGCAGTATTTT. It specifies CASSSGGAFWENTQYF.

This chain links TRBV30 with TRBJ1-1, with 10 bases fitting TRBD1. Germline trimming cut 0 bases from V and 11 bases from J; bases unmatched to any gene: 21. The length of the CDR3 is 18 residues. Germline-derived CDR1 and CDR2 are GTSNPN and SVGIG (reference sequence). The CDR3, as DNA: TGTGCCTGGAGTGTAAAAGGGAACAAAGGACAGGGGGAAGTACGTGCTTTCTTT. It translates to CAWSVKGNKGQGEVRAFF.

This clone was detected once. The chain carries TRBV19 and TRBJ1-1; maybe TRBD1 (5 bases). Trimming stripped 3 bases from V and 1 base from J, with 9 bases between. CDR3 length: 14 residues. Germline V lookup: CDR1 LNHDA, CDR2 SQIVND (reference sequence). The CDR3 region is CASSMAGRNTEAFF. DNA for the CDR3: TGTGCCAGTAGTATGGCAGGGCGGAACACTGAAGCTTTCTTT.

The chain links TRBV7-9 to TRBJ2-2, with TRBD2 matching 8 bases. The CDR3 totals 14 residues. V shed 5 bases and J 6 bases; nucleotides not matched to a gene: 5. Germline CDR1 is SEHNR and CDR2 is FQNEAQ (reference sequence). CDR3: CASSEPGLAGELFF. The CDR3 DNA reads as TGTGCCAGCAGCGAACCGGGACTAGCCGGGGAGCTGTTTTTT. Full variable domain (rest looked up from reference TRBV7-9 and TRBJ2-2): DTGVSQNPRHKITKRGQNVTFRCDPISEHNRLYWYRQTLGQGPEFLTYFQNEAQLEKSRLLSDRFSAERPKGSFSTLEIQRTEQGDSAMYLCASSEPGLAGELFFGEGSRLTVL.

The chain uses TRBV9 and TRBJ2-2, with 8 positions matching TRBD1. V shed 3 bases, J shed 5 bases, and the junction held 12 bases outside the gene matches. Germline V gene data show CDR1 as SGDLS and CDR2 as YYNGEE. This CDR3 contains 17 residues. This CDR3 is CASSAGQGLELTGELFF. CDR3 DNA: TGTGCCAGCAGCGCCGGACAGGGTCTTGAGTTAACCGGGGAGCTGTTTTTT.

The gene calls are TRBV4-2 and TRBJ2-3, with 10 bases lining up with TRBD2. CDR3 length: 18 residues. Trimming took 0 bases from V and 2 from J; bases not matched to a gene: 8. CDR1 and CDR2 (germline): LGHNA, YNFKEQ. CDR3 coding DNA: TGTGCCAGCAGCCAAGATCCCCTAGCGGGAGTCAACACAGATACGCAGTATTTT. Encoded protein: CASSQDPLAGVNTDTQYF.

The chain carries TRBV6-5 and TRBJ1-1; 8 bases are shared with TRBD1. The CDR3 extends over 14 amino acids. Germline CDR1 MNHEY, CDR2 SVGAGI. J gave up 5 bases and V 6 bases, and 8 bases lay outside the gene matches. DNA for the CDR3: TGTGCCAGCAGCCGGACAGGGTCGATGACTGAAGCTTTCTTT. As protein: CASSRTGSMTEAFF.